The next 5 T cell receptor beta chains were all read from a single sample in a study of blood T cell repertoires in COVID-19. TCRdb's table, derived via immunoSEQ multiplex PCR, lists solely in-frame clones and lacks some. This table holds about 250,000 clones, about 86% found once. Source material: peripheral blood. These receptors were obtained from a man older than 75 with acute or convalescent COVID-19.

CDR3 bases: TGTGCCAGCAGTGCGGCTAGCGGGAGCCCCGGGGAGCTGTTTTTT. It codes for CASSAASGSPGELFF. J is TRBJ2-2 and V is TRBV6-4; TRBD2 matches at 10 bases. Trimming removed 4 bases from V and 6 bases from J; junction bases left unmatched: 5. CDR1 is MRHNA and CDR2 is SNTAGT in the germline V gene. This CDR3 is built from 15 residues.

The rearrangement uses TRBV2 and TRBJ2-1; 10 positions agree with TRBD2. The CDR3 sequence is 15 residues long. CDR1 is SNHLY and CDR2 is FYNNEI in the germline V gene. Trimming took 6 bases from V and 3 from J; bases not matched to a gene: 5. The CDR3: CASRASSGGYNEQFF. The CDR3 region has the DNA TGTGCCAGCAGGGCATCTAGCGGGGGCTACAATGAGCAGTTCTTC.

V usage is TRBV6-6 and J usage is TRBJ1-5, with 7 bases identical to TRBD1. The CDR3 has 15 residues. Germline values: CDR1 MNHNY, CDR2 SVGAGI (reference sequence). Unmatched junction bases numbered 4, after V lost 2 bases and J lost 3 bases. The DNA for the CDR3 is TGTGCCAGCAGTTACGCGGGACAGATCAATCAGCCCCAGCATTTT. It yields the protein CASSYAGQINQPQHF.

V usage is TRBV6-5 and J usage is TRBJ1-6; D is perhaps TRBD1 (6 bases). Germline values: CDR1 MNHEY, CDR2 SVGAGI. Trimming stripped 6 bases from V and 6 bases from J, with 12 bases between. The CDR3 consists of 14 residues. CDR3 amino acids: CASSGIRGNSPLHF. The CDR3 coding sequence is TGTGCCAGCAGCGGTATCAGGGGTAATTCACCCCTCCACTTT.

The chain employs TRBV7-2 and TRBJ2-4; D ambiguous. Between the trimmed V and J ends, which lost 10 bases and 0 bases, there was a span of 10 bases. Per the germline V gene, CDR1 is SGHTA and CDR2 is FQGNSA. The CDR3 extends over 13 amino acids. In nucleotides, the CDR3 is TGTGCCATCACTGAGCTAGCCAAAAACATTCAGTACTTC. It yields the protein CAITELAKNIQYF.